The TCR beta chain under discussion was sequenced for a study of shared clonotypes between healthy human individuals. Both subsets, CD45RA+ naive and CD45RA-negative memory, were split from the CD4+ cells. Study results and limitations: Generally, estimated richness proved larger in naive subsets than it did in memory subsets. Even with large depth, rarefaction showed that sorted-subset sequencing was incomplete. In a handful of donors, about 5% of naive CD4 clonotypes appeared in common.

Trimming pared 1 base from V and 0 bases from J, leaving 9 bases between. The CDR3 spans 15 residues. Germline V CDR1 and CDR2: MNHEY, SMNVEV (reference sequence). Repertoires were generated with immunoSEQ multiplex PCR, while TCRdb's copy carries only in-frame clones and drops some. The sample lists approximately 2,300,000 clones, under 95% occurring once. Details on this clone: Antigen: not known. The sample has other DNA sequences that encode this CDR3 too.

The chain combines TRBV27 with TRBJ1-2, with D unclear. Input material: naive CD4+ T cells from PBMCs. Stated subset: CD45RA+ positively selected. This receptor was identified in a man aged 18 to 30 in good health. Some clones in this sample may be carry-over from other donors' samples. CDR3 region: CASSLLGGPNYGYTF. CDR3 sequence (DNA): TGTGCCAGCAGTTTATTGGGCGGCCCTAACTATGGCTACACCTTC.